This TCR beta chain was obtained from a study of OX40 agonist ivuxolimab in advanced cancers. Turning to the overall study: Ivuxolimab, which targeted the costimulatory receptor OX40 (CD134), was an agonistic, fully human IgG2 monoclonal antibody. A male proportion of under 85% and a mean age of around 60 years, ranging from roughly 23 to 80, were recorded for the dose-escalation cohort. The paper reports the monotherapy dose-escalation portion (N of about 54 patients) of the phase I ivuxolimab trial. Of the 50 to 55 patients in dose escalation, about 20 had hepatocellular carcinoma, about 15 had melanoma, 9 had renal cell carcinoma and 9 had head and neck cancer. Partial responses were achieved by three dose-escalation patients, of whom one had hepatocellular carcinoma and two had cutaneous melanoma. Intravenous ivuxolimab was administered to patients every 2 weeks at six dose levels: 0.01, 0.1, 0.3, 1.5, 3 and 10 mg/kg. The purpose of peripheral TCRbeta sequencing was to test whether ivuxolimab changed TCR sequence diversity and led to clonal T-cell expansion. Patients were allowed to have had prior anti-PD-1, anti-PD-L1 or anti-CTLA-4 therapy, and 40% of the dose-escalation patients had been treated with checkpoint inhibitors.

This clone was recorded a few times. What antigen it recognizes has not been identified. The input lacks base qualities; no much larger clone sits a single base away. Patients with a history of autoimmune disease or receiving systemic immunosuppression were excluded from the trial. Peripheral blood for TCR sequencing was collected from all dose cohorts at baseline, on cycle 4 day 1, and on cycle 7 day 1. The samples were taken from a phase I, first-in-human, multicenter, open-label dose-escalation trial of ivuxolimab. Adults with locally advanced or metastatic melanoma, renal cell, hepatocellular, or head and neck squamous cell carcinoma were enrolled in the trial. Before TCR sequencing, CD4+ T cells and CD8+ T cells were sorted from peripheral blood as separate populations. The study at large found these results: At doses from 0.1 to 3.0 mg/kg, clonal expansion was seen in both CD4+ and CD8+ blood T cells between baseline and week 6. Low levels of normalized T-cell clonal expansion were also seen in some patients who did not respond. In partial responders in the 0.1-3.0 mg/kg groups, normalized peripheral clonal expansion was found to be among the lowest, especially among CD8+ T cells. After ivuxolimab, expanded clones were on average more numerous among CD8+ T cells than among CD4+ T cells. The antigen specificity of the clonally expanded peripheral T cells was not determined.

The germline V gene supplies CDR1 SGHVS and CDR2 FNYEAQ. V is trimmed back by 3 bases and J by 6 bases, and the junction contains 8 bases that no gene match accounts for. Its CDR3 holds 16 amino acids, cysteine through phenylalanine. The DNA shown is the 48-base CDR3, in frame from base 1. To sequence the TCRbeta CDR3 region, genomic DNA was isolated from the sorted cells. TCRbeta CDR3 regions were sequenced using the immunoSEQ Assay. In TCRdb, the immuneACCESS table is reduced to in-frame sequences with V and J assigned. These tables do not hold every clone; where another copy was compared, an unresolved V gene accounts for under half, and the others remain unexplained. The sample table lists about 50,000 clones, 79% of them with a count of one. 1.9% of the sample is taken by the ten largest.

The TCR originated in an adult with an advanced solid tumor such as melanoma, head and neck, liver or kidney cancer. The sequence is built from TRBV7-6 and TRBJ2-7; TRBD2 aligns with 13 central bases. The sample in question was CD4+ or CD8+ T cells sorted from blood, obtained in a trial of the OX40 agonist ivuxolimab. CDR3 sequence: CASSLTSGRPAGEQYF. The DNA reads as follows: TGTGCCAGCAGCTTGACTAGCGGGAGGCCAGCGGGCGAGCAGTACTTC.